This record covers a single T cell receptor (beta chain). The antigen is unknown. The V end was cut by 6 bases, the J end by 6 bases, with 20 bases between. This CDR3 contains 15 residues. Germline V gives CDR1 MNHNS, CDR2 SASEGT. The study ran its PCR with 60 Vbeta and 13 Jbeta primers. Here immunoSEQ multiplex PCR was the method, and the copy in TCRdb shows in-frame clones only, minus some. Of 150,000 to 200,000 clones in the sample, around two thirds are singletons; the top ten hold 10%. This sample was taken from a study of cytomegalovirus exposure and HLA in healthy donors. General study results and limits: In an earlier analysis, about 87% or about 30%: the productive usage of most TCR beta V segments.

Input material: PBMCs. The rearrangement links TRBV6-1 to TRBJ1-2; no clear D. The receptor comes from a man aged 25-45 years in good health and CMV-seropositive. For the CDR3, the DNA is TGTGCCAGCAGCCGATCACGGGGTCTGTCAAATGGCTACACCTTC. Amino acids: CASSRSRGLSNGYTF.